A single T cell receptor beta chain is shown here with its context. The antigen is not known. Measured with immunoSEQ multiplex PCR; TCRdb has only the in-frame clones, and not every one. The sample lists 60,000 to 65,000 clones, approximately 84% seen once, with around 9.8% in the top ten. These data are taken from a study of OX40 agonist ivuxolimab in advanced cancers. Broader study findings: In the 0.1-3.0 mg/kg groups, partial responders showed among the lowest expansion.

CDR1 and CDR2 from the germline V gene are SQVTM and ANQGSEA. This CDR3 comprises 12 residues. The V gene end was trimmed by 4 bases and the J gene end by 8 bases; junction bases not matched to a gene: 5. The V and J genes are TRBV29-1 and TRBJ1-3; 7 bases match TRBD1. The material sequenced was CD4+ or CD8+ T cells sorted from blood, taken in a trial of the OX40 agonist ivuxolimab. The TCR comes from an adult with an advanced solid tumor such as melanoma, head and neck, liver or kidney cancer. CDR3 loop: CSVVGGMDTIYF. DNA for the CDR3: TGCAGCGTTGTAGGGGGCATGGACACCATATATTTT.